One and the same sample provided the 26 T cell receptor beta chains below, sequenced in a study of cytomegalovirus exposure and HLA in healthy donors. In the PCR, 60 Vbeta and 13 Jbeta primers were used. Produced via immunoSEQ multiplex PCR; TCRdb's table is partial and in-frame only. The sample lists 100,000 to 150,000 clones; roughly 80% were seen once. Sequences were obtained from PBMCs. The receptors stem from a female donor in good health and CMV-seronegative.

This rearrangement joins TRBV2 to TRBJ1-2; 10 nucleotides match TRBD1. This CDR3 is built from 15 residues. The germline CDR1 and CDR2 sequences are SNHLY and FYNNEI. The V and J ends lost 3 bases and 4 bases, in that order; junction bases with no gene match: 5. The CDR3 spells CASSDRDRGPYGYTF. The CDR3 DNA follows: TGTGCCAGCAGTGACCGGGACAGGGGCCCCTATGGCTACACCTTC.

V gene TRBV4-2 combines with J gene TRBJ2-7, with D possibly matching TRBD2 (5 bases). V shed 1 base and J shed 7 bases, with 20 bases lying between them. The CDR3 extends over 16 amino acids. CDR1 and CDR2 from the germline V gene are LGHNA and YNFKEQ. The CDR3 spells CASSQVEGGPLLEQYF. Written as DNA, the CDR3 is TGTGCCAGCAGCCAAGTTGAGGGCGGCCCCCTATTAGAGCAGTACTTC.

The genes are TRBV30 and TRBJ2-1; 10 bases are shared with TRBD2. The CDR3 runs 13 residues. Germline CDR1 GTSNPN, CDR2 SVGIG (reference sequence). The CDR3 is CAAGTSDYNEQFF. The CDR3 DNA reads TGTGCAGCCGGGACTAGCGATTACAATGAGCAGTTCTTC. The full variable domain, with the rest looked up from reference TRBV30 and TRBJ2-1, is SQTIHQWPATLVQPVGSPLSLECTVEGTSNPNLYWYRQAAGRGLQLLFYSVGIGQISSEVPQNLSASRPQDRQFILSSKKLLLSDSGFYLCAAGTSDYNEQFFGPGTRLTVL.

This clone was picked up a small number of times. CDR3 in amino acids: CASSPPEVAGREQYF. CDR3 DNA: TGTGCCAGCTCACCACCGGAGGTAGCGGGACGGGAGCAGTACTTC. The chain has TRBV18 and TRBJ2-7; 8 nucleotides match TRBD2. Looked up from germline, CDR1 is KGHSH and CDR2 is LQKENI. The CDR3 spans 15 residues. V was clipped by 0 bases and J by 7 bases; unmatched bases: 8.

The rearrangement links TRBV30 to TRBJ2-5; 7 bases match TRBD2. Trimming took 8 bases from V and 5 from J; bases not matched to a gene: 5. Germline V gene lookup returns CDR1 GTSNPN and CDR2 SVGIG (reference sequence). The CDR3 has 11 residues. CDR3 sequence (DNA): TGTGCCGGCGGGGGACGGGAGACCCAGTACTTC. Encoded protein: CAGGGRETQYF.

V usage is TRBV7-9 and J usage is TRBJ2-1; 9 nucleotides line up with TRBD2. There are 15 residues in the CDR3. The germline V gene encodes CDR1 SEHNR and CDR2 FQNEAQ (reference sequence). J gave up 2 bases and V 5 bases, and 4 bases lay outside the gene matches. The DNA for the CDR3 is TGTGCCAGCAGCCCTAGCGGGACGCCCTACAATGAGCAGTTCTTC. Its protein product is CASSPSGTPYNEQFF.

The chain is built from TRBV18 and TRBJ2-3; D is perhaps TRBD1 (6 bases). Germline CDR1 KGHSH, CDR2 LQKENI. V was clipped by 5 bases and J by 2 bases, with 11 bases between them. The CDR3 has 14 residues. The CDR3 coding sequence is TGTGCCAGCTCAGCATGGACAGCCACAGATACGCAGTATTTT. Translated: CASSAWTATDTQYF. Together with reference TRBV18 and TRBJ2-3, the CDR3 gives the full variable domain: NAGVMQNPRHLVRRRGQEARLRCSPMKGHSHVYWYRQLPEEGLKFMVYLQKENIIDESGMPKERFSAEFPKEGPSILRIQQVVRGDSAAYFCASSAWTATDTQYFGPGTRLTVL.

A few counts support this clone. CDR3 DNA: TGCGCCAGCAGCCAAGACCACAGGGACGTCGCAGATACGCAGTATTTT. It codes for CASSQDHRDVADTQYF. The rearrangement links TRBV4-1 to TRBJ2-3, with TRBD1 as a possible D gene (6 bases). This CDR3 spans 16 amino acids. Germline lookup yields CDR1 MGHRA and CDR2 YSYEKL. V shed 0 bases and J shed 4 bases, with 14 bases lying between them.

The rearrangement uses TRBV6-5 and TRBJ1-5; D gene ambiguous. The germline V and J ends were trimmed by 4 bases and 8 bases, with 12 bases remaining between them. This CDR3 region has 13 residues. Germline-derived CDR1 and CDR2 are MNHEY and SVGAGI. CDR3 sequence reads: CASSSMRAKPQHF. CDR3 sequence (DNA): TGTGCCAGCAGTTCGATGAGGGCAAAGCCCCAGCATTTT.

This clone has more than one count but fewer than ten. The V call is TRBV5-1, the J call TRBJ2-7, with TRBD1 matching 8 bases. Germline V gene data show CDR1 as SGHRS and CDR2 as YFSETQ. The CDR3 is 14 amino acids. V trimming: 0 bases; J trimming: 4 bases; junction bases outside the gene matches: 3. The CDR3 bases are TGCGCCAGCAGCTTGGCCCAGGGGGCGTACGAGCAGTACTTC. This translates into CASSLAQGAYEQYF.

V gene TRBV4-2 combines with J gene TRBJ1-2; D is uncertain. This CDR3 has 14 amino acids. With 0 bases removed from V and 2 bases from J, the gap between germline ends came to 7 bases. CDR1 LGHNA and CDR2 YNFKEQ come from the germline V gene. The CDR3 DNA reads TGTGCCAGCAGCCAAGATTCGCGAAACTATGGCTACACCTTC. Amino acid sequence: CASSQDSRNYGYTF.

The rearrangement joins TRBV2 to TRBJ2-7, with 8 positions matching TRBD1. Germline V gives CDR1 SNHLY, CDR2 FYNNEI. The V and J ends lost 5 bases and 4 bases, in that order; junction bases with no gene match: 7. The CDR3 is 14 amino acids. The CDR3: CASSWTGPRYEQYF. CDR3 DNA sequence: TGTGCCAGCAGTTGGACAGGGCCCCGATACGAGCAGTACTTC.

The rearrangement links TRBV29-1 to TRBJ2-5; 7 bases agree with TRBD1. The junction had 3 bases not matched to a gene; V was cut back by 7 bases and J by 1 base. The germline gives CDR1 SQVTM, CDR2 ANQGSEA. The CDR3 totals 12 residues. CDR3: CSARQGQETQYF. In nucleotides, the CDR3 is TGCAGCGCTAGACAGGGCCAAGAGACCCAGTACTTC.

The chain has TRBV5-5 and TRBJ2-4, with 7 bases that match TRBD2. CDR3 size: 13 residues. CDR1 and CDR2 (germline): SGHKS, YYEKEE (reference sequence). V lost 4 bases and J lost 7; bases outside the gene matches: 5. In DNA form, the CDR3 reads TGTGCCAGCAGCGTAGCGGGCGTGAACATTCAGTACTTC. It is translated as CASSVAGVNIQYF.

V gene TRBV19 combines with J gene TRBJ2-1, with D perhaps TRBD2 (6 bases). CDR1 and CDR2 (germline): LNHDA, SQIVND (reference sequence). CDR3 size: 15 residues. V was clipped by 7 bases and J by 1 base, with 14 bases between them. CDR3 bases: TGTGCCAGTACCCCAGGTGGGGGGTCCTACAATGAGCAGTTCTTC. This codes for CASTPGGGSYNEQFF. Supplemented by reference TRBV19 and TRBJ2-1, the full variable domain reads DGGITQSPKYLFRKEGQNVTLSCEQNLNHDAMYWYRQDPGQGLRLIYYSQIVNDFQKGDIAEGYSVSREKKESFPLTVTSAQKNPTAFYLCASTPGGGSYNEQFFGPGTRLTVL.

The V gene is TRBV6-1, the J gene TRBJ2-1; D is possibly TRBD1 (6 bases). Trimming removed 5 bases at V and 10 bases at J, with 12 bases between. CDR1 MNHNS and CDR2 SASEGT come from the germline V gene. This CDR3 comprises 12 residues. The CDR3 DNA is TGTGCCAGCAGTTCTAACAGGGAGGAGCAGTTCTTC. It codes for CASSSNREEQFF.

The chain is built from TRBV4-1 and TRBJ1-1, with a weak D call TRBD1 (5 bases). CDR1 is MGHRA and CDR2 is YSYEKL in the germline V gene. CDR3 length: 15 residues. The ends were cut back, 4 bases at V and 1 base at J, with 13 bases in the middle. The CDR3 region is CASSPRAGQNTEAFF. The CDR3 DNA sequence: TGCGCCAGCAGCCCGCGAGCGGGGCAGAACACTGAAGCTTTCTTT.

A note on this clone: At one end, the junction sequence differs from germline, possibly due to a read error. The chain joins TRBV7-9 to TRBJ1-2, with 7 bases fitting TRBD1. Germline CDR1 is SEHNR and CDR2 is FQNEAQ (reference sequence). The CDR3 loop spans 15 amino acids. CDR3 nucleotide sequence: TGTTCCAGCAGCCGCCTGGTAAGGACAGGTTATGGCTACACCTTC. It is translated as CSSSRLVRTGYGYTF.

The chain combines TRBV25-1 with TRBJ1-1, with 7 bases that match TRBD1. Germline loops: CDR1 MGHDK, CDR2 SYGVNS. V was pared by 2 bases and J by 1 base, with 1 base of the junction left unmatched. This CDR3 contains 14 residues. The chain's CDR3 is CASSEQGGNTEAFF. As DNA, the CDR3 is TGTGCCAGCAGTGAACAGGGGGGGAACACTGAAGCTTTCTTT.

V is TRBV7-9 and J is TRBJ2-3; weak D call: TRBD1 (6 bases). CDR3 length: 17 amino acids. V lost 4 bases to trimming and J lost 2 bases, with 19 bases between them. Per the germline V gene, CDR1 is SEHNR and CDR2 is FQNEAQ (reference sequence). DNA of the CDR3: TGTGCCAGCAGCTCCCAGGGGTCGTCCTCTTTCACAGATACGCAGTATTTT. This encodes CASSSQGSSSFTDTQYF.

The chain joins TRBV28 to TRBJ1-4, with TRBD1 matching 7 bases. In germline, CDR1 is MDHEN, CDR2 SYDVKM. With 3 bases clipped from V and 7 bases from J, the junction kept 5 bases outside the gene matches. CDR3 length: 14 amino acids. The CDR3 reads CASSFDRVVEKLFF. Written as DNA, the CDR3 is TGTGCCAGCAGTTTTGACAGGGTGGTTGAAAAACTGTTTTTT.

The rearrangement links TRBV30 to TRBJ2-6; TRBD1 is a possible D gene (5 bases). The V end lost 1 base, the J end lost 5 bases, and 9 bases lay between the germline ends. Germline lookup yields CDR1 GTSNPN and CDR2 SVGIG (reference sequence). The CDR3 has 14 residues. CDR3 sequence reads: CAWSEDNRANVLTF. DNA for the CDR3: TGTGCCTGGAGTGAGGACAATCGGGCCAACGTCCTGACTTTC. The complete variable domain, with remaining parts taken from reference TRBV30 and TRBJ2-6, reads SQTIHQWPATLVQPVGSPLSLECTVEGTSNPNLYWYRQAAGRGLQLLFYSVGIGQISSEVPQNLSASRPQDRQFILSSKKLLLSDSGFYLCAWSEDNRANVLTFGAGSRLTVL.

The chain links TRBV2 to TRBJ2-2; no reliable D call. Trimming pared 3 bases from V and 6 bases from J, leaving 11 bases between. The CDR3 totals 14 residues. Germline values: CDR1 SNHLY, CDR2 FYNNEI. Here the CDR3 reads CASSDARLAGELFF. As DNA, the CDR3 is TGTGCCAGCAGTGATGCCAGGTTGGCCGGGGAGCTGTTTTTT.

The chain combines TRBV2 with TRBJ2-2, with 10 bases fitting TRBD2. Unmatched junction bases numbered 6, after V lost 4 bases and J lost 7 bases. Germline values: CDR1 SNHLY, CDR2 FYNNEI. CDR3 length: 15 amino acids. CDR3 bases: TGTGCCAGCAGTGTAATGGCTAGCGGGAGCGGGGAGCTGTTTTTT. It translates to CASSVMASGSGELFF.

The chain uses TRBV29-1 and TRBJ1-6, with TRBD1 matching 10 bases. Germline V CDR1 and CDR2: SQVTM, ANQGSEA. The J segment lost 14 bases and the V segment lost 4 bases, leaving 2 bases of the junction unmatched. CDR3 size: 11 residues. Here the CDR3 DNA reads TGCAGCGTTGCGACAGGGGGCACCCTCCACTTT. Its protein is CSVATGGTLHF.

This clone occurred once. This chain uses TRBV27 with TRBJ2-1; TRBD2 aligns across 7 bases. CDR3 length: 14 amino acids. After removal of 9 bases from V and 4 bases from J, the junction contained 9 bases not matched to a gene. Germline CDR1 is MNHEY and CDR2 is SMNVEV (reference sequence). The CDR3, as DNA: TGTGCCAGTGCGGGGTTGCGGGGGTACAATGAGCAGTTCTTC. It specifies CASAGLRGYNEQFF.